This T cell receptor beta chain appears in the sequencing data of a study of a mutant IDH1 vaccine in newly diagnosed glioma (dated by TCRdb to 2020 to 2022). In terms of the full investigation: The roughly 32 treated patients were 62.5% male and roughly 40% female, with a mean age of approximately 40 years. Peripheral blood was collected at six visits: V03 (baseline), V05, V07, V10, V12 and V13. Longitudinal TCRB deep sequencing was done for some 26 treated patients, wherever samples were available for exploratory analyses. Prior to enrollment, patients had been given standard therapy consisting of radiotherapy alone, temozolomide alone, or radiochemotherapy with temozolomide, with the combination given to most patients. Study-wide conclusions, independent of this receptor: Selection of PBMC samples for TCRB deep sequencing was based on availability. Vaccine-induced immune responses across multiple MHC alleles were detected in approximately 94% of patients. According to the authors, sample limitations meant that analyses of patient blood samples could not be reproduced. Changes in the top peripheral T cell clonotypes picked up by TCRB sequencing did not appear to be linked to pseudoprogression.

Per the publication, the time point label means: baseline, week 1 (first vaccination visit). In the paper's terms, the treatment or condition label means: pre-vaccination baseline after standard-of-care therapy. The donors had newly diagnosed IDH1-mutant astrocytomas of WHO grade 3 or 4 that showed loss of nuclear ATRX. The samples were drawn from NOA16, a multicentre, single-arm, open-label phase I trial in Germany that tested a mutant IDH1 peptide vaccine in humans for the first time. For immunogenicity testing, the blood drawn at visit V03 was used as the baseline sample. Genomic DNA for TCRB sequencing was extracted from EDTA blood using the DNeasy Blood and Tissue Kit. For this clone: Its antigen is unknown. Base qualities are not provided; no much larger clone lies one nucleotide away.

CDR1 SEHNR and CDR2 FQNEAQ were looked up in the germline V gene (reference sequence). Counted from cysteine to phenylalanine, this CDR3 has 11 amino acids. The entry retains the CDR3 DNA only, 33 bases that are in frame from base 1. V sheds 8 bases and J sheds 1 base, leaving 5 bases between their ends. The library was prepared using the immunoSEQ multiplex PCR assay. Rearranged TCR beta chain sequences were amplified with the hsTCRB Kit following the manufacturer's protocol. An Illumina MiSeq was used to sequence the TCRB libraries. In the authors' own workflow: The proprietary platform of the kit vendor was used for demultiplexing, trimming and gene mapping. This is the immuneACCESS table as TCRdb keeps it, with only in-frame sequences that have V and J called. A part of the clones is gone; compared with another copy, unresolved V genes explain less than half, and the rest is unexplained. V and J calls and clone size are those listed in that table; D and trimming were worked out from the DNA. Present in this sample are approximately 100,000 clones, around 90% of which were seen just once. The ten largest clones take up approximately 0.6% of the sample.

The sample consisted of PBMCs, taken from a glioma patient treated with radiotherapy, temozolomide or both. The chain is assembled from TRBV7-9 and TRBJ2-5; the D segment might be TRBD1 or TRBD2, since each matches 5 bases. The TCR was taken from a woman aged 45-65 years with glioma. DNA sequence: TGTGCCAGCGGGGGCCAAGAGACCCAGTACTTC. This gives the protein CASGGQETQYF. The full variable domain, completed from the reference TRBV7-9 and TRBJ2-5 proteins outside the CDR3, reads DTGVSQNPRHKITKRGQNVTFRCDPISEHNRLYWYRQTLGQGPEFLTYFQNEAQLEKSRLLSDRFSAERPKGSFSTLEIQRTEQGDSAMYLCASGGQETQYFGPGTRLLVL.